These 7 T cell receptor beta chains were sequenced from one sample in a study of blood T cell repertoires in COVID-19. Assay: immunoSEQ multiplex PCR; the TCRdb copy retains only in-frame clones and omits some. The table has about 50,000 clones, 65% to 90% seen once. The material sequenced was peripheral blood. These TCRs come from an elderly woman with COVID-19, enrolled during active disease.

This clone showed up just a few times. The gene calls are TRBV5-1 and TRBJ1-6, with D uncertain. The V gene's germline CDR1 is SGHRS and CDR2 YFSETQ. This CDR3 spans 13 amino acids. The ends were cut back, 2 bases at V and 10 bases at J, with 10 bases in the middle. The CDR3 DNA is TGCGCCAGCAGCTTCCGGGAGGCCTCACCCCTCCACTTT. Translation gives CASSFREASPLHF.

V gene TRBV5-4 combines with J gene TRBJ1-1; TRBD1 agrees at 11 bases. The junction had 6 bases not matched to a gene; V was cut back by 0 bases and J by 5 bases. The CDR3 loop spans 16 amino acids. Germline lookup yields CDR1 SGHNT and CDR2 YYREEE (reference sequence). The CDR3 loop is CASSLGGQGARTEAFF. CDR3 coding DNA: TGTGCCAGCAGCTTGGGCGGACAGGGGGCGCGTACTGAAGCTTTCTTT.

The CDR3 coding sequence is TGTGCCAGCAGCTTATATCGTAGCTCCTACAATGAGCAGTTCTTC. Protein: CASSLYRSSYNEQFF. This chain uses TRBV7-3 with TRBJ2-1; D is uncertain. The CDR3 length is 15 residues. The V and J ends lost 2 bases and 0 bases respectively, with 8 bases between them. From germline, CDR1 is SGHTA and CDR2 FQGTGA.

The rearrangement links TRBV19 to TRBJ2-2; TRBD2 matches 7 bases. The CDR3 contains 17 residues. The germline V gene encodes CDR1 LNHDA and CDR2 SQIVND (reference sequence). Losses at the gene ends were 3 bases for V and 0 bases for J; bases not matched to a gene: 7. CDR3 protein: CASSMRVSGSNTGELFF. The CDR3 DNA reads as TGTGCCAGTAGTATGAGGGTTAGCGGGTCGAACACCGGGGAGCTGTTTTTT.

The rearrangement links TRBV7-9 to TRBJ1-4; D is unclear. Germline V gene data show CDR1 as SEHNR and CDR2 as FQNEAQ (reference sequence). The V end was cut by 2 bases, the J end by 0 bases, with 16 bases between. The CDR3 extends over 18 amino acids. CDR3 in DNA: TGTGCCAGCAGCTTAATTGTAAACAGCCAGACAACTAATGAAAAACTGTTTTTT. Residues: CASSLIVNSQTTNEKLFF.

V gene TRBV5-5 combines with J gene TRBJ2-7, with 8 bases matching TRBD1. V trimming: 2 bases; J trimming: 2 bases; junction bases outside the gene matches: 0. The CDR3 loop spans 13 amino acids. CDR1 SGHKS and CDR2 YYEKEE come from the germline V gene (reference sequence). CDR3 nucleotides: TGTGCCAGCAGCTTACAGGGGGCCTACGAGCAGTACTTC. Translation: CASSLQGAYEQYF. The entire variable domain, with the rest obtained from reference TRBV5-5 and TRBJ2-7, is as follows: DAGVTQSPTHLIKTRGQQVTLRCSPISGHKSVSWYQQVLGQGPQFIFQYYEKEERGRGNFPDRFSARQFPNYSSELNVNALLLGDSALYLCASSLQGAYEQYFGPGTRLTVT.

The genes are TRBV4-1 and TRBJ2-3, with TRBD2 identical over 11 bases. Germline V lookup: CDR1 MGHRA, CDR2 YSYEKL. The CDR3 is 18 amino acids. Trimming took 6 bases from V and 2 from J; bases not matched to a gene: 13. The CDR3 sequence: CASSFRLAGTSNTDTQYF. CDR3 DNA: TGCGCCAGCAGTTTCCGACTAGCGGGAACTTCTAACACAGATACGCAGTATTTT.